This T cell receptor beta chain was identified in a study of PD-1 blockade in classical Hodgkin lymphoma. Using immunoSEQ multiplex PCR, the repertoire was profiled, and TCRdb retains in-frame clones only, with some absent. Of some 96,000 clones in the sample, approximately 88% are singletons; the top ten hold 12%. Germline-derived CDR1 and CDR2 are SGHDT and YYEEEE. CDR3 length: 15 residues. V dropped 1 base and J dropped 1 base, with 9 bases sitting between them. Relapses following autologous stem cell transplantation were seen in all patients, with brentuximab vedotin exposure varying. Worth noting for this clone: Its target is unknown.

Findings and caveats of the study: Whereas CD4+ TCR diversity had risen significantly by C4D1, CD8+ TCR diversity had not. The authors have not defined what causes the repertoire differences, possibly disease activity or prior therapy.

The TCR comes from a human donor with classical Hodgkin lymphoma. Sequencing was performed on peripheral blood mononuclear cells (PBMCs), taken at baseline. V and J are TRBV5-6 and TRBJ1-5; maybe TRBD1 (5 bases). In nucleotides, the CDR3 is TGTGCCAGCAGCTTGACCCGGGACAGCAATCAGCCCCAGCATTTT. The encoded protein is CASSLTRDSNQPQHF.